The entry below gives a single T cell receptor beta chain sequence along with its context. These data are taken from a study of blood T cell repertoires in COVID-19. Here immunoSEQ multiplex PCR was the method, and the copy in TCRdb shows in-frame clones only, minus some. Of approximately 160,000 clones listed, approximately 81% are singletons. Germline assignment: CDR1 SNHLY and CDR2 FYNNEI. CDR3 size: 13 residues. J was trimmed by 8 bases and V by 7 bases; bases with no gene match: 8. The chain combines TRBV2 with TRBJ1-3, with 7 bases matching TRBD1. The receptor was isolated from a woman between 45 and 65 years old who had recovered from COVID-19. Sequencing input: PBMCs or T cells enriched from blood (not recorded which). The CDR3 DNA reads TGTGCCAGCATCTGGGACAGAGGAGACACCATATATTTT. Amino acids: CASIWDRGDTIYF. The full variable domain, rest sourced from reference TRBV2 and TRBJ1-3, is EPEVTQTPSHQVTQMGQEVILRCVPISNHLYFYWYRQILGQKVEFLVSFYNNEISEKSEIFDDQFSVERPDGSNFTLKIRSTKLEDSAMYFCASIWDRGDTIYFGEGSWLTVV.